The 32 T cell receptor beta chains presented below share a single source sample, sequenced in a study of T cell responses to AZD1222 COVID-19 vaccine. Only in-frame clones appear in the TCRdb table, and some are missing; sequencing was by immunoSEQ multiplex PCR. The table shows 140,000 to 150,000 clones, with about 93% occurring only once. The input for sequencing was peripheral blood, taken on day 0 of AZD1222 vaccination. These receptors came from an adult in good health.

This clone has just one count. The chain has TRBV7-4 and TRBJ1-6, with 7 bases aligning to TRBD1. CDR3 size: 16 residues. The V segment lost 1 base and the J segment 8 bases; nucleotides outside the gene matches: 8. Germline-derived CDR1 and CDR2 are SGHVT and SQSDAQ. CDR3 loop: CASSLVPGQWDSPLHF. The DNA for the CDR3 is TGTGCCAGCAGCTTAGTTCCGGGACAGTGGGATTCACCCCTCCACTTT. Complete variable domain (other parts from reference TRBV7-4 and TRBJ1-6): GAGVSQSPRYKVAKRGRDVALRCDSISGHVTLYWYRQTLGQGSEVLTYSQSDAQRDKSGRPSGRFSAERPERSVSTLKIQRTEQGDSAVYLCASSLVPGQWDSPLHFGNGTRLTVT.

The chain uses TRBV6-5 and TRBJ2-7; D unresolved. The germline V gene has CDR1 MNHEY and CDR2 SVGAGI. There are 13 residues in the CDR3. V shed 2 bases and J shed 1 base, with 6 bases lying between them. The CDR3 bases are TGTGCCAGCAGTTACATTCAGTCCTACGAGCAGTACTTC. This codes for CASSYIQSYEQYF.

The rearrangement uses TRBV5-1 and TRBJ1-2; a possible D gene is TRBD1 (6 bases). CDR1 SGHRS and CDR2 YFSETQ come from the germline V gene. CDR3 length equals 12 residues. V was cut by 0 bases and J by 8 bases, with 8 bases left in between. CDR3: CASSLDRDGYTF. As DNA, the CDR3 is TGCGCCAGCAGCTTGGACAGGGACGGCTACACCTTC.

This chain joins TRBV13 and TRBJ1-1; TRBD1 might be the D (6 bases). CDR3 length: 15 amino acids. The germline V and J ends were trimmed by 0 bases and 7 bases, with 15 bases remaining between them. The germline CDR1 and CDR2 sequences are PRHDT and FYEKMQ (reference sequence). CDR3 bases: TGTGCCAGCAGCTTAGGCTCCGGGGGCATGGGTGAAGCTTTCTTT. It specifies CASSLGSGGMGEAFF.

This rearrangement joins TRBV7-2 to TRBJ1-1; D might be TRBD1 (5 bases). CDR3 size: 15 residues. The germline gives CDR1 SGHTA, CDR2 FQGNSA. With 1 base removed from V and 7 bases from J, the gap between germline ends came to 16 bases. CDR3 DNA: TGTGCCAGCAGCTTAGTCTTCGGGCCTCAGGGTGAAGCTTTCTTT. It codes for CASSLVFGPQGEAFF.

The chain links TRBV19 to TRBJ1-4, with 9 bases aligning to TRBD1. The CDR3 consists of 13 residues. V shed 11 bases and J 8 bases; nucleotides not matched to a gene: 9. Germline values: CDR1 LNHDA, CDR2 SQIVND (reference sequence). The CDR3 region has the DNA TGTGCCGTCGTACAGGGGGCAGGCGAAAAACTGTTTTTT. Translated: CAVVQGAGEKLFF.

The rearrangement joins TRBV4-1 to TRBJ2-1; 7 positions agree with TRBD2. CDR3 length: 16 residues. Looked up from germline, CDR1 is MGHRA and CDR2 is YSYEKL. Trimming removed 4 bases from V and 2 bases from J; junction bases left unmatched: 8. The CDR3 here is CASSPIVGGTYNEQFF. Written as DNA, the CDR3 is TGCGCCAGCAGCCCCATCGTGGGGGGGACCTACAATGAGCAGTTCTTC.

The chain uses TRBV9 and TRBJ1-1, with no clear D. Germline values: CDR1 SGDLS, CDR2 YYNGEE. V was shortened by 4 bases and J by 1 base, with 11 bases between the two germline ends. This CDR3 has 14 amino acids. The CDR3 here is CASSPPLWNTEAFF. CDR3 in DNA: TGTGCCAGCAGCCCACCCCTGTGGAACACTGAAGCTTTCTTT.

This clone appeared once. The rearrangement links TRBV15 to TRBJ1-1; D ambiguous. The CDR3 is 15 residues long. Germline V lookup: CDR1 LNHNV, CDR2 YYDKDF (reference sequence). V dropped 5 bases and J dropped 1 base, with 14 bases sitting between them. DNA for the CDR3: TGTGCCACCAGCGGGGATTCGGCCTGGAACACTGAAGCTTTCTTT. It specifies CATSGDSAWNTEAFF. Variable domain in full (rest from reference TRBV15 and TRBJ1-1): DAMVIQNPRYQVTQFGKPVTLSCSQTLNHNVMYWYQQKSSQAPKLLFHYYDKDFNNEADTPDNFQSRRPNTSFCFLDIRSPGLGDTAMYLCATSGDSAWNTEAFFGQGTRLTVV.

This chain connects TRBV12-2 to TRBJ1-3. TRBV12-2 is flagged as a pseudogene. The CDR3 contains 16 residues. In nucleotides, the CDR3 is TGTGCAAGTCGCTTCAAGGGTGATAAATCTGGAAACACCATATATTTT. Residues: CASRFKGDKSGNTIYF.

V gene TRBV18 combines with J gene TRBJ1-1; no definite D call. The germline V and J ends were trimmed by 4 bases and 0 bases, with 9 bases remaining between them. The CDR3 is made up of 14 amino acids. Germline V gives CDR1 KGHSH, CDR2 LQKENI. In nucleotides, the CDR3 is TGTGCCAGCTCACAGACCATGGTGAACACTGAAGCTTTCTTT. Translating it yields CASSQTMVNTEAFF. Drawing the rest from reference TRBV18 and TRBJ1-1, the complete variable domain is NAGVMQNPRHLVRRRGQEARLRCSPMKGHSHVYWYRQLPEEGLKFMVYLQKENIIDESGMPKERFSAEFPKEGPSILRIQQVVRGDSAAYFCASSQTMVNTEAFFGQGTRLTVV.

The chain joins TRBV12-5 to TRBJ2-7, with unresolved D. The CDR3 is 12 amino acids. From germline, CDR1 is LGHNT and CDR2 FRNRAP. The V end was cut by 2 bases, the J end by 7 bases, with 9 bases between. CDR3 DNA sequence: TGTGCTAGTGGTTTGTATGCCGTTGAGCAGTACTTC. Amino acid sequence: CASGLYAVEQYF.

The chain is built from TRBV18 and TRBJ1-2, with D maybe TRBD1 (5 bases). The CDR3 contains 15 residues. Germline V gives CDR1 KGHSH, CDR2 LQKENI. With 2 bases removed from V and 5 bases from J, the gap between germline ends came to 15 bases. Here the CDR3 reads CASSPKEQGRYGYTF. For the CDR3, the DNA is TGTGCCAGCTCACCAAAAGAGCAGGGTAGGTATGGCTACACCTTC. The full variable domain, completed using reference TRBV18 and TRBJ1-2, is NAGVMQNPRHLVRRRGQEARLRCSPMKGHSHVYWYRQLPEEGLKFMVYLQKENIIDESGMPKERFSAEFPKEGPSILRIQQVVRGDSAAYFCASSPKEQGRYGYTFGSGTRLTVV.

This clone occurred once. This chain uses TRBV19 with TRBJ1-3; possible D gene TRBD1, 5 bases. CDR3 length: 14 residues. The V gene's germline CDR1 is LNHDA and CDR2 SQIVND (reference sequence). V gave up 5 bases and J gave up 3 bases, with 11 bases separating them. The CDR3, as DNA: TGTGCCAGTAGTTACTCGGGGCTTGGAAACACCATATATTTT. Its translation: CASSYSGLGNTIYF. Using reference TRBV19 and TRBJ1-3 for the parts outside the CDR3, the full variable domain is DGGITQSPKYLFRKEGQNVTLSCEQNLNHDAMYWYRQDPGQGLRLIYYSQIVNDFQKGDIAEGYSVSREKKESFPLTVTSAQKNPTAFYLCASSYSGLGNTIYFGEGSWLTVV.

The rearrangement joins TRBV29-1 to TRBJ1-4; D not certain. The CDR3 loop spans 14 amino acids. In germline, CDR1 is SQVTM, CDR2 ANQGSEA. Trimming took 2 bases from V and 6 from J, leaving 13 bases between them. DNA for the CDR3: TGCAGCGTTGAACTAGGAGTGTCAGATGAAAAACTGTTTTTT. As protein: CSVELGVSDEKLFF.

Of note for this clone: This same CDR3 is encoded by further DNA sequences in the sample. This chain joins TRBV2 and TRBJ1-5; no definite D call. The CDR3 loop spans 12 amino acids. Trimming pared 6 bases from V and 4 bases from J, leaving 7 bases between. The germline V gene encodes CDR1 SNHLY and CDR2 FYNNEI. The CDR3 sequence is CASSVSNQPQHF. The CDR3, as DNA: TGTGCCAGCAGCGTTTCAAATCAGCCCCAGCATTTT.

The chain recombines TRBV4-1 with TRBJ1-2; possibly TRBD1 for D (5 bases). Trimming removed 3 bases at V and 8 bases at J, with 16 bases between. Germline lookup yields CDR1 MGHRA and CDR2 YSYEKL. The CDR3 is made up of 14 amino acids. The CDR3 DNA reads TGCGCCAGCAGCCATCTGGGGGGTTCTTTGGGCTACACCTTC. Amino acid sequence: CASSHLGGSLGYTF.

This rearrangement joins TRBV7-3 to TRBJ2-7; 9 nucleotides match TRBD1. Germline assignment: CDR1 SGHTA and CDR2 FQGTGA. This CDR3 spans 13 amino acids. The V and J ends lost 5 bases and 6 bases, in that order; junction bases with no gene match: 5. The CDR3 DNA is TGTGCCAGCAGCATGGGACAGGGCAGCGAGCAGTACTTC. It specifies CASSMGQGSEQYF.

CDR3 nucleotide sequence: TGTGCCAGCAGTAATACAGGGTCGAGCTCCTACGAGCAGTACTTC. This translates into CASSNTGSSSYEQYF. This chain uses TRBV7-2 with TRBJ2-7; weak D call: TRBD1 (6 bases). Germline V gene sequence: CDR1 SGHTA, CDR2 FQGNSA. The V and J ends lost 6 bases and 0 bases respectively, with 15 bases between them. This CDR3 region has 15 residues.

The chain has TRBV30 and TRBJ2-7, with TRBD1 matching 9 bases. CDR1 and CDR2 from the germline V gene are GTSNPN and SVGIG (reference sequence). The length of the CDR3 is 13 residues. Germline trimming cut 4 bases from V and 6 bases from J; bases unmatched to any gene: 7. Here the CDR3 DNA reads TGTGCCTGGACGGGACAGGGTCCACCCGAGCAGTACTTC. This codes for CAWTGQGPPEQYF.

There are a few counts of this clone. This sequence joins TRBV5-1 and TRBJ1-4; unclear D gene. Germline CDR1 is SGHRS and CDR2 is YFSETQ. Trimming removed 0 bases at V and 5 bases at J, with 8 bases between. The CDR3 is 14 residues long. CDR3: CASSLAVGNEKLFF. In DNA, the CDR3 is TGCGCCAGCAGCTTGGCTGTCGGGAATGAAAAACTGTTTTTT.

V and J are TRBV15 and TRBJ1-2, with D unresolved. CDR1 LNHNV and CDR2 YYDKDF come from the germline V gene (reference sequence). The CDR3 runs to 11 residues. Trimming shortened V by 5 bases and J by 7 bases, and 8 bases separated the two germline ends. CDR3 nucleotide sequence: TGTGCCACCAGCCGTGACACTGGCTACACCTTC. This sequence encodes CATSRDTGYTF.

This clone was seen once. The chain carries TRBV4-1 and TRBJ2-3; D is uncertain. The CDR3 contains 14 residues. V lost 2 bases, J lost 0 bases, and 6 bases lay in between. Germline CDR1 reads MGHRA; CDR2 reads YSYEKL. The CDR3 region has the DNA TGCGCCAGCAGCCAATTTGGGAGCACAGATACGCAGTATTTT. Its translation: CASSQFGSTDTQYF.

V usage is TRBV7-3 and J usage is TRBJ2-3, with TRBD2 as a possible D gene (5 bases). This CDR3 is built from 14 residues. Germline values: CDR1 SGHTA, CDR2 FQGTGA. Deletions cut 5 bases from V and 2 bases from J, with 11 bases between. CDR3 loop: CASSRGPLTDTQYF. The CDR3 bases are TGTGCCAGCAGCCGAGGGCCCCTCACAGATACGCAGTATTTT.

The CDR3 sequence is CASSYQAGGSYGYTF. In DNA form, the CDR3 reads TGTGCCAGCAGTTACCAAGCAGGGGGGTCGTATGGCTACACCTTC. The J gene is TRBJ1-2, the V gene TRBV6-5, with 7 bases lining up with TRBD1. The CDR3 spans 15 residues. With 2 bases clipped from V and 5 bases from J, the junction kept 8 bases outside the gene matches. Germline V gene sequence: CDR1 MNHEY, CDR2 SVGAGI.

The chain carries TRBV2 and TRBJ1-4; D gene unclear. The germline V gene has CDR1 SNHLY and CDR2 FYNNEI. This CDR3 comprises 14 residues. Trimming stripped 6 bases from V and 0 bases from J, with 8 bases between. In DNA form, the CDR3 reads TGTGCCAGCAGGATCACAGCAACTAATGAAAAACTGTTTTTT. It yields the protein CASRITATNEKLFF.

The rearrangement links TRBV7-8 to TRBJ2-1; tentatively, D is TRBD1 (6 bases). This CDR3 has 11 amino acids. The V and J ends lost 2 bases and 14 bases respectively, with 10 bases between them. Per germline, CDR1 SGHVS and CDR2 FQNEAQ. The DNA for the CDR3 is TGTGCCAGCAGCTTACAGGGGTTGAAGTTCTTC. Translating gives CASSLQGLKFF.

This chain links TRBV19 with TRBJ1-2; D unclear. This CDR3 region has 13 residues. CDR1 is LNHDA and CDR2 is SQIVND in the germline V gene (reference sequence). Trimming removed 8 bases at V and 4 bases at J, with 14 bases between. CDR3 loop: CASDQAPGYGYTF. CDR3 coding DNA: TGTGCCAGTGACCAGGCCCCGGGCTATGGCTACACCTTC.

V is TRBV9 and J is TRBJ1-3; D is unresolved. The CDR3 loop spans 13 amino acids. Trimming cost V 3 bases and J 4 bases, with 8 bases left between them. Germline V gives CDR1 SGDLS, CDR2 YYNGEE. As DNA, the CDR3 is TGTGCCAGCAGCGGGTCAATGGGAAACACCATATATTTT. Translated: CASSGSMGNTIYF.

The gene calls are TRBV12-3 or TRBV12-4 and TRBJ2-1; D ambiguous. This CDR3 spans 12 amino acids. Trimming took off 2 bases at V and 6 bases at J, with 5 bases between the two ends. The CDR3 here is CASSLTANEQFF. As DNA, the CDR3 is TGTGCCAGCAGTTTAACGGCCAATGAGCAGTTCTTC.

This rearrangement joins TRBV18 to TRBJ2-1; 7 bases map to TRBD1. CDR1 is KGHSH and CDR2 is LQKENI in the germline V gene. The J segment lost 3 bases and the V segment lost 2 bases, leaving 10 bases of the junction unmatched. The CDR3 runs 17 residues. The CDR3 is CASSPRVGTAVYNEQFF. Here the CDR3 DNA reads TGTGCCAGCTCACCAAGGGTGGGGACAGCGGTCTACAATGAGCAGTTCTTC.

The CDR3 DNA reads TGTGCCAGCAGCTTAGATAGGGACTTCTCCTACAATGAGCAGTTCTTC. Protein: CASSLDRDFSYNEQFF. This rearrangement joins TRBV11-3 to TRBJ2-1; D perhaps matches TRBD2 (6 bases). Between the trimmed V and J ends, which lost 0 bases and 0 bases, there was a span of 9 bases. The CDR3 spans 16 residues. In germline, CDR1 is SGHNT, CDR2 YENEEA.